The 23 T cell receptor beta chains below come from one sample, sequenced in a study of blood T cell repertoires in COVID-19. Using immunoSEQ multiplex PCR, the repertoire was profiled, and TCRdb retains in-frame clones only, with some absent. The sample has just under 350,000 clones; about nine tenths are singletons. The sample consisted of peripheral blood. The receptor source for this set is a woman in her 50s with COVID-19, enrolled during active disease.

The V gene is TRBV18, the J gene TRBJ2-5; maybe TRBD1 (7 bases). Germline CDR1 is KGHSH and CDR2 is LQKENI. This CDR3 contains 16 residues. V lost 4 bases, J lost 7 bases, and 22 bases lay in between. The CDR3 loop is CASSLTGEAPRGTQYF. Here the CDR3 DNA reads TGTGCCAGCTCACTTACAGGGGAGGCACCACGCGGGACCCAGTACTTC.

The rearrangement joins TRBV11-2 to TRBJ2-3; tentative D call: TRBD2 (5 bases). Trimming removed 5 bases from V and 5 bases from J, with 11 bases in between. CDR3 length: 13 residues. CDR1 is SGHAT, CDR2 FQNNGV, per germline. CDR3 sequence: CASSPQLGDTQYF. CDR3 nucleotides: TGTGCCAGCAGCCCCCAACTAGGAGATACGCAGTATTTT.

The chain links TRBV7-9 to TRBJ2-5; TRBD2 matches at 13 bases. Germline-derived CDR1 and CDR2 are SEHNR and FQNEAQ (reference sequence). The CDR3 is 17 residues long. V lost 4 bases and J lost 0; bases outside the gene matches: 5. CDR3 loop: CASSSGLAGRYQETQYF. DNA of the CDR3: TGTGCCAGCAGCTCGGGACTAGCGGGAAGGTACCAAGAGACCCAGTACTTC.

The V call is TRBV7-2, the J call TRBJ1-4, with D possibly matching TRBD1 (5 bases). Germline V gives CDR1 SGHTA, CDR2 FQGNSA. The CDR3 spans 13 residues. Trimming stripped 3 bases from V and 5 bases from J, with 7 bases between. The CDR3 sequence is CASSFYRNEKLFF. The CDR3 DNA sequence: TGTGCCAGCAGCTTTTACAGGAATGAAAAACTGTTTTTT.

The V call is TRBV7-9, the J call TRBJ1-2; D is unresolved. CDR3 size: 16 residues. V was clipped by 1 base and J by 6 bases, with 18 bases between them. Germline CDR1 SEHNR, CDR2 FQNEAQ (reference sequence). The CDR3 DNA reads as TGTGCCAGCAGCTTAGAATCCTTACCGTCATCGGATGGCTACACCTTC. Its translation is CASSLESLPSSDGYTF. The whole variable domain, remainder taken from reference TRBV7-9 and TRBJ1-2, is DTGVSQNPRHKITKRGQNVTFRCDPISEHNRLYWYRQTLGQGPEFLTYFQNEAQLEKSRLLSDRFSAERPKGSFSTLEIQRTEQGDSAMYLCASSLESLPSSDGYTFGSGTRLTVV.

J is TRBJ1-1 and V is TRBV24-1, with 8 bases fitting TRBD1. CDR3 length: 14 amino acids. The germline V gene encodes CDR1 KGHDR and CDR2 SFDVKD. With 4 bases clipped from V and 9 bases from J, the junction kept 9 bases outside the gene matches. The CDR3 loop reads CATSDRRGQEQAFF. CDR3 DNA: TGTGCCACCAGTGACCGGCGGGGACAGGAGCAAGCTTTCTTT.

The chain recombines TRBV4-3 with TRBJ2-3, with TRBD1 as a possible D gene (6 bases). Trimming stripped 4 bases from V and 0 bases from J, with 11 bases between. Germline-derived CDR1 and CDR2 are LGHNA and YSLEER. The CDR3 loop spans 15 amino acids. CDR3: CASSLRQESTDTQYF. In DNA, the CDR3 is TGCGCCAGCAGCCTTAGACAGGAAAGCACAGATACGCAGTATTTT.

This chain connects TRBV30 to TRBJ2-7, with D unclear. The V and J ends lost 1 base and 0 bases respectively, with 13 bases between them. Germline CDR1 GTSNPN, CDR2 SVGIG (reference sequence). The CDR3 is 15 residues long. CDR3 bases: TGTGCCTGGAGTGGAGGATCATCGAGCTCCTACGAGCAGTACTTC. This gives the protein CAWSGGSSSSYEQYF.

The genes are TRBV19 and TRBJ1-5; tentatively, D is TRBD1 (6 bases). V gave up 8 bases and J gave up 5 bases, with 19 bases separating them. CDR3 length: 15 residues. Germline V lookup: CDR1 LNHDA, CDR2 SQIVND (reference sequence). CDR3 protein: CASGSPGAQDQPQHF. The DNA for the CDR3 is TGTGCCAGTGGATCGCCAGGGGCGCAGGATCAGCCCCAGCATTTT.

CDR3 in amino acids: CASSPMTGRGQPQHF. CDR3 sequence (DNA): TGTGCCAGCAGCCCAATGACAGGTAGGGGTCAGCCCCAGCATTTT. This chain uses TRBV4-2 with TRBJ1-5, with a possible D match to TRBD1 (6 bases). The CDR3 contains 15 residues. Germline V gene sequence: CDR1 LGHNA, CDR2 YNFKEQ. V shed 4 bases and J shed 6 bases, with 16 bases lying between them.

This clone was counted once. The chain uses TRBV9 and TRBJ2-7; 10 bases match TRBD2. Germline CDR1 SGDLS, CDR2 YYNGEE. V was clipped by 3 bases and J by 6 bases; unmatched bases: 18. The CDR3 is 18 amino acids. CDR3 sequence (DNA): TGTGCCAGCAGCGATCCCCCTGCAAGGCTAGCGGGAGCTGGCGAGCAGTACTTC. It encodes CASSDPPARLAGAGEQYF.

This chain joins TRBV30 and TRBJ1-3; D not resolved. CDR1 and CDR2 from the germline V gene are GTSNPN and SVGIG (reference sequence). The ends were cut back, 3 bases at V and 6 bases at J, with 6 bases in the middle. The CDR3 consists of 11 residues. CDR3 sequence reads: CAWSNSNTIYF. The CDR3 DNA reads TGTGCCTGGAGCAACTCAAACACCATATATTTT.

The CDR3: CATSDWTQNTGELFF. Here the CDR3 DNA reads TGTGCCACCAGTGACTGGACACAGAACACCGGGGAGCTGTTTTTT. This chain joins TRBV24-1 and TRBJ2-2; possibly TRBD1 for D (5 bases). CDR3 length equals 15 residues. Germline V CDR1 and CDR2: KGHDR, SFDVKD. V lost 4 bases and J 1 base, leaving 9 bases between the germline ends.

This rearrangement joins TRBV24-1 to TRBJ2-3; 10 bases are a match to TRBD1. V lost 4 bases and J lost 4; bases outside the gene matches: 7. CDR1 KGHDR and CDR2 SFDVKD come from the germline V gene. The length of the CDR3 is 16 residues. The CDR3 DNA reads TGTGCCACCAGTGAGTGGGACAGGGGTCCATCAGATACGCAGTATTTT. Residues: CATSEWDRGPSDTQYF.

This clone was picked up a small number of times. This rearrangement joins TRBV13 to TRBJ2-1; TRBD1 matches at 7 bases. V shed 7 bases, J shed 1 base, and the junction held 4 bases outside the gene matches. CDR3 size: 14 residues. CDR1 is PRHDT and CDR2 is FYEKMQ in the germline V gene (reference sequence). In DNA, the CDR3 is TGTGCCAGCAAACTGACAGGGTCCTACAATGAGCAGTTCTTC. Translation gives CASKLTGSYNEQFF.

The V call is TRBV6-5, the J call TRBJ1-6; a possible D gene is TRBD1 (5 bases). Germline V lookup: CDR1 MNHEY, CDR2 SVGAGI. There are 13 residues in the CDR3. V dropped 6 bases and J dropped 7 bases, with 10 bases sitting between them. The CDR3 is CASRSRQNSPLHF. The CDR3 DNA reads as TGTGCCAGCAGATCACGACAGAATTCACCCCTCCACTTT.

In nucleotides, the CDR3 is TGTGCCATCAGTGAGCCTGGGACGGGAGTCACAGATACGCAGTATTTT. This codes for CAISEPGTGVTDTQYF. This sequence joins TRBV10-3 and TRBJ2-3; possible D gene TRBD2, 6 bases. The CDR3 totals 16 residues. Trimming removed 2 bases from V and 2 bases from J, with 14 bases in between. Germline V lookup: CDR1 ENHRY, CDR2 SYGVKD.

The J gene is TRBJ1-6, the V gene TRBV6-6; D is unresolved. The CDR3 has 13 residues. The germline V gene encodes CDR1 MNHNY and CDR2 SVGAGI (reference sequence). Trimming took 7 bases from V and 5 from J, leaving 9 bases between them. The CDR3 nucleotides read TGTGCCAGCAAGTCCGGGAATAATTCACCCCTCCACTTT. Its protein is CASKSGNNSPLHF.

This chain connects TRBV7-2 to TRBJ2-2, with TRBD2 identical over 12 bases. The CDR3 has 16 residues. Germline V lookup: CDR1 SGHTA, CDR2 FQGNSA. J gave up 7 bases and V 6 bases, and 9 bases lay outside the gene matches. The CDR3 sequence is CASSYRLAGVGGELFF. CDR3 DNA sequence: TGTGCCAGCAGTTACCGACTAGCGGGAGTGGGCGGGGAGCTGTTTTTT.

The chain's CDR3 is CAWSVGTTGQPQHF. The CDR3 nucleotides are TGTGCCTGGAGTGTCGGGACAACAGGGCAGCCCCAGCATTTT. The gene calls are TRBV30 and TRBJ1-5; D is possibly TRBD1 (6 bases). The CDR3 consists of 14 residues. Trimming removed 0 bases at V and 7 bases at J, with 13 bases between. Germline V gives CDR1 GTSNPN, CDR2 SVGIG (reference sequence).

This chain uses TRBV3-1 (or the pseudogene TRBV3-2) with TRBJ1-2; 7 nucleotides match TRBD1. Germline CDR1 LGHDT, CDR2 YNNKEL (reference sequence). The V and J ends lost 4 bases and 6 bases, in that order; junction bases with no gene match: 11. The CDR3 spans 15 residues. The CDR3 sequence is CASSLNHRGPHGYTF. In DNA form, the CDR3 reads TGTGCCAGCAGCCTAAATCACAGGGGTCCCCATGGCTACACCTTC.

The gene calls are TRBV7-2 and TRBJ2-1, with 10 bases fitting TRBD2. This CDR3 contains 16 residues. V shed 4 bases, J shed 4 bases, and the junction held 7 bases outside the gene matches. The germline gives CDR1 SGHTA, CDR2 FQGNSA. CDR3 nucleotide sequence: TGTGCCAGCAGCTCCAGACTAGCGGGTTATTACAATGAGCAGTTCTTC. Residues: CASSSRLAGYYNEQFF. Complete variable domain (other parts from reference TRBV7-2 and TRBJ2-1): GAGVSQSPSNKVTEKGKDVELRCDPISGHTALYWYRQSLGQGLEFLIYFQGNSAPDKSGLPSDRFSAERTGGSVSTLTIQRTQQEDSAVYLCASSSRLAGYYNEQFFGPGTRLTVL.

The rearrangement links TRBV18 to TRBJ1-4, with D perhaps TRBD1 (6 bases). Between the trimmed V and J ends, which lost 4 bases and 6 bases, there was a span of 12 bases. The CDR3 consists of 14 residues. The germline V gene has CDR1 KGHSH and CDR2 LQKENI. The CDR3 DNA reads as TGTGCCAGCTCACAAACAGGGAAGGATGAAAAACTGTTTTTT. Translated: CASSQTGKDEKLFF.